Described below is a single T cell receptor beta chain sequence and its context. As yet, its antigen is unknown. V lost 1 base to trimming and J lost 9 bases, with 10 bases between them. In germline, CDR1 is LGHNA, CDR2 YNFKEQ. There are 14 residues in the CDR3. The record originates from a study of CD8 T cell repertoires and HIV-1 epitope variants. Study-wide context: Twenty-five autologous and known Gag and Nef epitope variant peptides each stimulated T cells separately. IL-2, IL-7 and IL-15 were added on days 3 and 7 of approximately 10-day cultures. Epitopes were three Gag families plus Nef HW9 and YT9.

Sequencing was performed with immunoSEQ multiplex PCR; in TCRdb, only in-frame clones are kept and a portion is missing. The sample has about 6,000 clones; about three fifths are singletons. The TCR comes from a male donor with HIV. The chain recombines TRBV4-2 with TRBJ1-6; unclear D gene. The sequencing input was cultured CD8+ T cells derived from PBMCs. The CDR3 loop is CASSQVGVSSPLHF. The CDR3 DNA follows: TGTGCCAGCAGCCAAGTCGGTGTTTCTTCACCCCTCCACTTT.